This entry lists 3 T cell receptor beta chains sequenced from one sample in a study of cytomegalovirus exposure and HLA in healthy donors. The PCR contained 60 Vbeta and 13 Jbeta primers. Clones were read by immunoSEQ multiplex PCR, and TCRdb kept only the in-frame ones, dropping some. The table records 150,000 to 200,000 clones, roughly 77% of them present only once. Sequencing used PBMCs. These receptors were taken from a woman in her thirties or forties in good health and CMV-seropositive.

The chain couples TRBV7-2 to TRBJ2-1; 12 nucleotides align to TRBD2. Looked up from germline, CDR1 is SGHTA and CDR2 is FQGNSA. The CDR3 is 15 residues long. V lost 1 base, J lost 8 bases, and 3 bases stayed unmatched. The CDR3 sequence: CASSLETSGRHEQFF. CDR3 nucleotide sequence: TGTGCCAGCAGCTTAGAGACTAGCGGGAGACATGAGCAGTTCTTC.

As regards this clone: A read error may account for a junction end that differs from germline. This rearrangement joins TRBV14 to TRBJ2-7; D is ambiguous. Germline V lookup: CDR1 SGHDN, CDR2 FVKESK. The CDR3 runs 15 residues. The CDR3 coding sequence is TGTGCCAGCAGCCAAGATTCCGCCAGATCCTCCGAGCAGTACTTC. Encoded protein: CASSQDSARSSEQYF.

In its sample, this clone was seen once. The chain recombines TRBV5-4 with TRBJ2-7; 8 bases match TRBD1. The germline gives CDR1 SGHNT, CDR2 YYREEE (reference sequence). This CDR3 is 14 amino acids long. J gave up 6 bases and V 4 bases, and 9 bases lay outside the gene matches. The CDR3 DNA reads TGTGCCAGCAGCGCTAGGACAGGGAGCACCGAGCAGTACTTC. As protein: CASSARTGSTEQYF.